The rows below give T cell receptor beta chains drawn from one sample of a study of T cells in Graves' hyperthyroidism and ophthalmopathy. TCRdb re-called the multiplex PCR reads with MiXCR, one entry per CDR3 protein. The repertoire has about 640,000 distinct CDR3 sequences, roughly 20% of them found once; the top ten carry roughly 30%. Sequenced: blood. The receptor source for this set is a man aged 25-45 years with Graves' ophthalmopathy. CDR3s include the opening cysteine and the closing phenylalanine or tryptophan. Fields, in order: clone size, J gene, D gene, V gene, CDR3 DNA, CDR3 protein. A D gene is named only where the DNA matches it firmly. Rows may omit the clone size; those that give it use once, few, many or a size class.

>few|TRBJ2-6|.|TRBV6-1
TGTGCCAGCAGAAAGGGTGGGGCCAACGTCCTGACTTTC
CASRKGGANVLTF
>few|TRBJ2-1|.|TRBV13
TGTGCCAGCAGCTTAGGCACTCCACGACGGGGTGAGCAGTTCTTC
CASSLGTPRRGEQFF
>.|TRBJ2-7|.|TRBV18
TGTGCCAGCTCACCACGAACCACAGGGAATACCTACGAGCAGTACTTC
CASSPRTTGNTYEQYF
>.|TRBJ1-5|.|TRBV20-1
TGCAGTGCTAGCGGGACACCTCCCTATCAGCCCCAGCATTTT
CSASGTPPYQPQHF
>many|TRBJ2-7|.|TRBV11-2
TGTGCCAGCAGCTCTACCCGAATACAGAGCTACGAGCAGTACTTC
CASSSTRIQSYEQYF
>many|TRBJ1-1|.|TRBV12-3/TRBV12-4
TGTGCCAGCAGTTGGGAGGCCAGCCGGAACACTGAAGCTTTCTTT
CASSWEASRNTEAFF
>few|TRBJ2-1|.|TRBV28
TGTGCCAGCTTAACGGAGGGGGGAAATGAGCAGTTCTTC
CASLTEGGNEQFF
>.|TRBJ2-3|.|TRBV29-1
TGCAGCGTTGCCCGACTAGTAACAGATACGCAGTATTTT
CSVARLVTDTQYF
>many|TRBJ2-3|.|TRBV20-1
TGCAGTGCTAGAGATAGGATCTTAGGGAACACAGATACGCAGTATTTT
CSARDRILGNTDTQYF
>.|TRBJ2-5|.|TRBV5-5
TGTGCCAGCAGCCTACAGGACGGAGAGACCCAGTACTTC
CASSLQDGETQYF
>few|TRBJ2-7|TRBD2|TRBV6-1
TGTGCCAGCAGGTCTGGCGGGAGCACCTACGAGCAGTACTTC
CASRSGGSTYEQYF
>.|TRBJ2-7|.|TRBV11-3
TGTGCCAGCAGCTCCGGGAAAGCCTACGAGCAGTACTTC
CASSSGKAYEQYF
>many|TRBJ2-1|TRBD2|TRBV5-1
TGCGCCAGCAGCTGGACTAGCGGGAGGGAGGGTGAGCAGTTCTTC
CASSWTSGREGEQFF
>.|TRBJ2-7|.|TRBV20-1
TGCAGTGCGGGACGAGGCGGAGTTACCTACGAGCAGTACTTC
CSAGRGGVTYEQYF
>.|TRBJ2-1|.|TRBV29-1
TGCAGCGCTCTAGCGCGTTACAATGAGCAGTTCTTC
CSALARYNEQFF
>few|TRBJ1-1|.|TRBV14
TGTGCCAGCAGCCAAGAGGAACGGACGGTGAGCACTGAAGCTTTCTTT
CASSQEERTVSTEAFF
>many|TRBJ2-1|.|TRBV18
TGTGCCAGCTCACCCGGAACCTCAATGTTGTATGAGCAGTTCTTC
CASSPGTSMLYEQFF
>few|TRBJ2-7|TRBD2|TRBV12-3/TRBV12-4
TGTGCCAGCAGGTTTGGGAGGGAAGAGCAGTACTTC
CASRFGREEQYF
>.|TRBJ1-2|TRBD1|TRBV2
TGTGCCAGCACGGCGGGACAGAGATATGGCTACACCTTC
CASTAGQRYGYTF
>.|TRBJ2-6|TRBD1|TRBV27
TGTGCCAGCAGTTCACGACAGGGGGCACAGGGGAGCTCTGGGGCCAACGTCCTGACTTTC
CASSSRQGAQGSSGANVLTF
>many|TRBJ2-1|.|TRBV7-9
TGTGCCACTCAAGGCCCTAACCCTGAGTCCTACAATGAGCAGTTCTTC
CATQGPNPESYNEQFF
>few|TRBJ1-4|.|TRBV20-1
TGCAGTGCTAGAGACAGCGAAAATGCAAAACTGTTTTTT
CSARDSENAKLFF
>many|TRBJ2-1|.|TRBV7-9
TGTGCCAGCAGCTTACCCGCGGTAGTTTACAATGAGCAGTTCTTC
CASSLPAVVYNEQFF
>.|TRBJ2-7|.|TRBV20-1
TGCAGTGCTAGAATTGCGCAGTTATCACCCTACGAGCAGTACTTC
CSARIAQLSPYEQYF
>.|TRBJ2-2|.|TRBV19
TGTGCCAGTAGTATACAGGCTACTACCGGGGAGCTGTTTTTT
CASSIQATTGELFF
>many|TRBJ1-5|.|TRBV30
TGTGCCTGGAGTGTTGGCAGCTCGAGCAATCAGCCCCAGCATTTT
CAWSVGSSSNQPQHF
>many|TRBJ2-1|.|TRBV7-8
TGTGCCAGCAGCCTTCTCATAGCGTTTGAGGGGCACAATGAGCAGTTCTTC
CASSLLIAFEGHNEQFF
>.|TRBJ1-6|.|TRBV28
TGTGCCAGCAGTTACGACAAGGGATCTAATTCACCCCTCCACTTT
CASSYDKGSNSPLHF
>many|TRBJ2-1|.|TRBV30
TGTGCCTGGAGTGTAGGCCCCTTCAATGAGCAGTTCTTC
CAWSVGPFNEQFF
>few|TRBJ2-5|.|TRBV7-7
TGTGCTAGCACCTTACACTTTGGTGCGGGACAAGAGACCCAGTACTTC
CASTLHFGAGQETQYF
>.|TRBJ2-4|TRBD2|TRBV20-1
TGCAGTGCTGACAAACTAGCGGGAGGAGGTTTAGCCAAAAACATTCAGTACTTC
CSADKLAGGGLAKNIQYF
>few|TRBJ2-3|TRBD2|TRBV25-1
TGTGCCAGCAGTGGATACTCCGGGACTAGCGGCCTCACAGATACGCAGTATTTT
CASSGYSGTSGLTDTQYF
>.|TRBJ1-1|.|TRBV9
TGTGCCAGCAGCCCCCATACGGGGATGAACACTGAAGCTTTCTTT
CASSPHTGMNTEAFF
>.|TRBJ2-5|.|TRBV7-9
TGTGCCAGCAGACTAGGCGATGGAGCGGGCCACCAAGAGACCCAGTACTTC
CASRLGDGAGHQETQYF
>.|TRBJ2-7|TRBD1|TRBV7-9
TGTGCCAGCAGCACGACAGGGGGCGGATGGCAGTACTTC
CASSTTGGGWQYF
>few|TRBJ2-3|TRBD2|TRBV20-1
TGCAGTGCTAGACATAGCGGGAGGGTTCTCGGGTACACAGATACGCAGTATTTT
CSARHSGRVLGYTDTQYF
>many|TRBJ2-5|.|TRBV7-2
TGTGCCAGCAGCCCCAACGGGGAAGAGACCCAGTACTTC
CASSPNGEETQYF